This passage covers 25 T cell receptor beta chains from one sample sequenced in a study of T cells in tumors after PD-1 blockade (dated by TCRdb to about 2019). Preparation of the library involved the immunoSEQ multiplex PCR assay. TCRdb limited this immuneACCESS table to in-frame rearrangements with V and J called. A share of clones is missing; checked studies link under half to unresolved V genes, and the rest is unexplained. Recorded for this sample are about 47,000 clones; more than 60% of them occurred a single time. The ten biggest clones cover over 7.5% of the sample. This specimen was PBMCs, taken before anti-PD-1 therapy. The receptors originated from a human donor with advanced basal cell or squamous cell carcinoma (not recorded which).

This clone was counted once. This chain links TRBV19 with TRBJ2-7; TRBD1 matches at 9 bases. The CDR3 totals 13 residues. Germline CDR1 reads LNHDA; CDR2 reads SQIVND (reference sequence). Germline trimming cut 7 bases from V and 3 bases from J; bases unmatched to any gene: 4. CDR3 sequence (DNA): TGTGCCAGTACCCGACAGGGGGGCTACGAGCAGTACTTC. It specifies CASTRQGGYEQYF.

The chain is built from TRBV6-1 and TRBJ1-4, with 8 positions matching TRBD1. V dropped 1 base and J dropped 3; count of bases not matched to a gene: 4. The CDR3 extends over 16 amino acids. Per the germline V gene, CDR1 is MNHNS and CDR2 is SASEGT. The CDR3 coding sequence is TGTGCCAGCAGTGAAGAGACAGGGGATGCTAATGAAAAACTGTTTTTT. It encodes CASSEETGDANEKLFF.

In its sample, this clone was seen once. V usage is TRBV5-1 and J usage is TRBJ1-1; D gene unclear. The CDR3 loop spans 13 amino acids. V dropped 0 bases and J dropped 0 bases, with 3 bases sitting between them. CDR1 and CDR2 (germline): SGHRS, YFSETQ. DNA for the CDR3: TGCGCCAGCAGCTTGGAGGTGAACACTGAAGCTTTCTTT. Protein product: CASSLEVNTEAFF.

The J gene is TRBJ1-4, the V gene TRBV6-1, with D perhaps TRBD1 (6 bases). The CDR3 sequence is 15 residues long. The ends were cut back, 3 bases at V and 7 bases at J, with 15 bases in the middle. Looked up from germline, CDR1 is MNHNS and CDR2 is SASEGT. The DNA of the CDR3 is TGTGCCAGCAGTGACACGAGGGGGATCGGTGAAAAACTGTTTTTT. It specifies CASSDTRGIGEKLFF.

As to this clone: Other DNA sequences in the same sample also yield this CDR3. V usage is TRBV5-1 and J usage is TRBJ1-2; 8 bases map to TRBD1. This CDR3 spans 14 amino acids. Germline values: CDR1 SGHRS, CDR2 YFSETQ. With V trimmed by 5 bases and J by 5 bases, 8 bases remained unmatched. The CDR3 here is CASSFDRGSYGYTF. The DNA for the CDR3 is TGCGCCAGCAGTTTCGACAGGGGAAGTTATGGCTACACCTTC.

This clone was recorded once. The V gene is TRBV14, the J gene TRBJ1-6, with 9 bases identical to TRBD1. V shed 4 bases and J 7 bases; nucleotides not matched to a gene: 5. The CDR3 has 15 amino acids. Germline loops: CDR1 SGHDN, CDR2 FVKESK. The DNA of the CDR3 is TGTGCCAGCAGCCTGGGACAGGGACTCAATTCACCCCTCCACTTT. As protein: CASSLGQGLNSPLHF.

V is TRBV6-1 and J is TRBJ2-7, with 8 bases that match TRBD2. V shed 2 bases, J shed 6 bases, and the junction held 9 bases outside the gene matches. The CDR3 totals 15 residues. CDR1 MNHNS and CDR2 SASEGT come from the germline V gene. DNA of the CDR3: TGTGCCAGCAGTGAACCTGCGGGGGGCGCTAGCGAGCAGTACTTC. It encodes CASSEPAGGASEQYF.

The rearrangement uses TRBV27 and TRBJ2-1; D gene uncertain. The V and J ends lost 5 bases and 6 bases respectively, with 17 bases between them. This CDR3 contains 15 residues. Germline CDR1 reads MNHEY; CDR2 reads SMNVEV (reference sequence). CDR3 coding DNA: TGTGCCAGCAGTCCCTACATACTCCCCGGCAATGAGCAGTTCTTC. This sequence encodes CASSPYILPGNEQFF.

This clone was detected only a few times. The chain links TRBV2 to TRBJ2-7, with TRBD2 matching 9 bases. The germline V gene has CDR1 SNHLY and CDR2 FYNNEI. V shed 2 bases and J 2 bases; nucleotides not matched to a gene: 1. The CDR3 extends over 14 amino acids. CDR3 protein: CASSELAGPYEQYF. The CDR3 DNA reads TGTGCCAGCAGTGAACTAGCGGGGCCCTACGAGCAGTACTTC.

This clone was counted a single time. The rearrangement uses TRBV9 and TRBJ2-5; 9 bases align to TRBD2. V was clipped by 0 bases and J by 5 bases; unmatched bases: 11. There are 17 residues in the CDR3. Germline V CDR1 and CDR2: SGDLS, YYNGEE. CDR3: CASSVEVGGGAQETQYF. In DNA, the CDR3 is TGTGCCAGCAGCGTAGAGGTGGGCGGGGGGGCCCAGGAGACCCAGTACTTC.

Written as DNA, the CDR3 is TGTGCCAGCAGTTACTCCCGATACGAGCAGTACTTC. Protein product: CASSYSRYEQYF. The chain couples TRBV2 to TRBJ2-7; D remains ambiguous. This CDR3 is built from 12 residues. V lost 5 bases and J lost 4, with 9 bases in between. The germline V gene has CDR1 SNHLY and CDR2 FYNNEI.

V and J are TRBV27 and TRBJ2-5; TRBD1 matches 8 bases. V shed 5 bases and J 2 bases; nucleotides not matched to a gene: 10. The CDR3 covers 16 residues. Germline CDR1 and CDR2: MNHEY and SMNVEV (reference sequence). CDR3 region: CASSRLKQGGQETQYF. CDR3 coding DNA: TGTGCCAGCAGTCGGTTAAAACAGGGGGGACAAGAGACCCAGTACTTC.

This chain links TRBV3-1 (or the pseudogene TRBV3-2) with TRBJ2-1, with a weak D call TRBD1 (5 bases). V lost 6 bases to trimming and J lost 4 bases, with 13 bases between them. The CDR3 is made up of 14 amino acids. The V gene's germline CDR1 is LGHDT and CDR2 YNNKEL (reference sequence). CDR3 region: CASSPVTDYNEQFF. In DNA, the CDR3 is TGTGCCAGCAGTCCCGTGACAGATTACAATGAGCAGTTCTTC.

The CDR3 sequence: CASSRTGNTEAFF. DNA of the CDR3: TGTGCCAGCAGTCGGACAGGAAACACTGAAGCTTTCTTT. The chain links TRBV6-5 to TRBJ1-1; 7 bases are a match to TRBD1. J gave up 2 bases and V 5 bases, and 2 bases lay outside the gene matches. Germline-derived CDR1 and CDR2 are MNHEY and SVGAGI. CDR3 length equals 13 residues.

CDR3 DNA sequence: TGCGCCAGCAGCACCGGGACAGGGATGTATGGCTACACCTTC. Encoded protein: CASSTGTGMYGYTF. V and J are TRBV5-1 and TRBJ1-2, with TRBD1 matching over 9 bases. The CDR3 is 14 residues long. The V and J ends lost 4 bases and 5 bases, in that order; junction bases with no gene match: 6. CDR1 and CDR2 (germline): SGHRS, YFSETQ. The entire variable domain, with the rest obtained from reference TRBV5-1 and TRBJ1-2, is as follows: KAGVTQTPRYLIKTRGQQVTLSCSPISGHRSVSWYQQTPGQGLQFLFEYFSETQRNKGNFPGRFSGRQFSNSRSEMNVSTLELGDSALYLCASSTGTGMYGYTFGSGTRLTVV.

The chain recombines TRBV5-8 with TRBJ1-2; 7 bases are a match to TRBD1. This CDR3 is built from 15 residues. After removal of 5 bases from V and 3 bases from J, the junction contained 10 bases not matched to a gene. Per germline, CDR1 SGHTS and CDR2 YDEGEE. The CDR3 region is CASREHRQGDYGYTF. DNA for the CDR3: TGTGCCAGCAGGGAACACAGACAGGGAGACTATGGCTACACCTTC.

V and J are TRBV4-1 and TRBJ2-2; D not certain. CDR1 and CDR2 (germline): MGHRA, YSYEKL. Trimming took 0 bases from V and 7 from J, leaving 9 bases between them. The CDR3 has 14 residues. The CDR3 region is CASSQDRHGGELFF. The CDR3 DNA reads as TGCGCCAGCAGCCAAGATCGGCATGGCGGGGAGCTGTTTTTT.

Points on this clone: A read error may account for a junction end that differs from germline. The V call is TRBV19, the J call TRBJ2-4; no clear D gene. Germline V CDR1 and CDR2: LNHDA, SQIVND (reference sequence). The CDR3 runs 22 residues. CDR3 in amino acids: CASSLTPSSDWVGRGTKTIQYF. In nucleotides, the CDR3 is TGTGCCAGTAGTCTCACCCCCTCGTCGGATTGGGTTGGTAGAGGTACCAAAACCATTCAGTACTTC.

The chain uses TRBV29-1 and TRBJ2-7; 8 nucleotides agree with TRBD2. The CDR3 contains 15 residues. V was pared by 0 bases and J by 4 bases, with 8 bases of the junction left unmatched. Per the germline V gene, CDR1 is SQVTM and CDR2 is ANQGSEA. The CDR3 DNA reads as TGCAGCGTTGAAGATCAACGGGAGGGACTATACGAGCAGTACTTC. Translating gives CSVEDQREGLYEQYF.

The chain links TRBV5-6 to TRBJ2-7; 8 bases agree with TRBD1. V trimming: 4 bases; J trimming: 6 bases; junction bases outside the gene matches: 9. CDR3 length equals 14 residues. Germline assignment: CDR1 SGHDT and CDR2 YYEEEE. CDR3 DNA: TGTGCCAGCAGCCCCGGGACAGGCCTTCGCGAGCAGTACTTC. It yields the protein CASSPGTGLREQYF. Looking up the rest from reference TRBV5-6 and TRBJ2-7 gives the full variable domain: DAGVTQSPTHLIKTRGQQVTLRCSPKSGHDTVSWYQQALGQGPQFIFQYYEEEERQRGNFPDRFSGHQFPNYSSELNVNALLLGDSALYLCASSPGTGLREQYFGPGTRLTVT.

This sequence joins TRBV18 and TRBJ1-5; D is unresolved. Trimming stripped 6 bases from V and 3 bases from J, with 15 bases between. CDR3 length: 15 residues. CDR1 is KGHSH, CDR2 LQKENI, per germline. The CDR3 here is CASSTTADPNQPQHF. CDR3 DNA: TGTGCCAGCTCCACCACGGCCGATCCCAATCAGCCCCAGCATTTT.

The V gene is TRBV13, the J gene TRBJ2-7; maybe TRBD2 (6 bases). The CDR3 totals 15 residues. Trimming took 9 bases from V and 5 from J, leaving 23 bases between them. Germline-derived CDR1 and CDR2 are PRHDT and FYEKMQ (reference sequence). CDR3 DNA: TGTGCCAGAAAATTGGGGGGTAATCCTTCCCACGAGCAGTACTTC. Translation gives CARKLGGNPSHEQYF.

As to this clone: This sequence may be a read error, since a much larger clone differs from it by one base. Other DNA sequences in this specimen translate into the identical CDR3. V is TRBV6-6 and J is TRBJ1-5, with 8 nucleotides matching TRBD1. J gave up 2 bases and V 2 bases, and 5 bases lay outside the gene matches. The CDR3 sequence is 16 residues long. Germline values: CDR1 MNHNY, CDR2 SVGAGI (reference sequence). CDR3 in amino acids: CASSYHRGQGNQPQHF. For the CDR3, the DNA is TGTGCCAGCAGTTACCACCGGGGACAGGGCAATCAGCCCCAGCATTTT.

With respect to this clone: Other DNA sequences from this sample encode an identical CDR3 as well. This chain links TRBV5-5 with TRBJ1-2, with D perhaps matching TRBD1 (5 bases). The CDR3 runs 14 residues. Germline V gene lookup returns CDR1 SGHKS and CDR2 YYEKEE (reference sequence). The V gene lost 6 bases and the J gene lost 3 bases, with 15 bases spanning the gap. CDR3 residues: CASTTGGRDYGYTF. CDR3 bases: TGTGCCAGCACCACGGGGGGTCGGGACTATGGCTACACCTTC.

This clone was observed once. The V and J genes are TRBV5-1 and TRBJ2-5; D gene unclear. The CDR3 consists of 15 residues. Germline V CDR1 and CDR2: SGHRS, YFSETQ. V dropped 0 bases and J dropped 4 bases, with 13 bases sitting between them. CDR3 residues: CASSLGVNGPETQYF. CDR3 sequence (DNA): TGCGCCAGCAGCTTGGGGGTTAACGGCCCAGAGACCCAGTACTTC.